The present T cell receptor (beta chain) was sequenced within a study of graft-versus-host responses after intestinal transplantation. In the study overall: Isolated intestinal, liver-intestinal, or multivisceral transplants were what recipients had. The recipients all started with anti-thymocyte globulin induction and then took tacrolimus and steroids for 3 to 4 years. Study results and caveats: Allografts carried high graft-versus-host to host-versus-graft clonal ratios in patients having graft-donor T cell macrochimerism. Present in recipient marrow, GvH clones included some that appeared first in ileum or blood.

Repertoires were generated with immunoSEQ multiplex PCR, while TCRdb's copy carries only in-frame clones and drops some. The sample gives approximately 86,000 clones, about nine tenths of which show up once; around 0.36% is in the top ten. The CDR3 is 14 residues long. Germline CDR1 and CDR2: SGHTA and FQGNSA. Trimming took 3 bases from V and 8 from J; bases not matched to a gene: 6. Comment on this clone: Its antigen is unidentified.

The input for sequencing was unstimulated CD8+ T cells sorted from spleen or lymph node cells, taken before transplant. This receptor was obtained from a human donor who was the organ donor for an intestinal transplant. V and J are TRBV7-2 and TRBJ2-1, with 8 bases lining up with TRBD2. In DNA, the CDR3 is TGTGCCAGCAGCTTTGGCGGGGGGTTCTATGAGCAGTTCTTC. Translating it yields CASSFGGGFYEQFF.